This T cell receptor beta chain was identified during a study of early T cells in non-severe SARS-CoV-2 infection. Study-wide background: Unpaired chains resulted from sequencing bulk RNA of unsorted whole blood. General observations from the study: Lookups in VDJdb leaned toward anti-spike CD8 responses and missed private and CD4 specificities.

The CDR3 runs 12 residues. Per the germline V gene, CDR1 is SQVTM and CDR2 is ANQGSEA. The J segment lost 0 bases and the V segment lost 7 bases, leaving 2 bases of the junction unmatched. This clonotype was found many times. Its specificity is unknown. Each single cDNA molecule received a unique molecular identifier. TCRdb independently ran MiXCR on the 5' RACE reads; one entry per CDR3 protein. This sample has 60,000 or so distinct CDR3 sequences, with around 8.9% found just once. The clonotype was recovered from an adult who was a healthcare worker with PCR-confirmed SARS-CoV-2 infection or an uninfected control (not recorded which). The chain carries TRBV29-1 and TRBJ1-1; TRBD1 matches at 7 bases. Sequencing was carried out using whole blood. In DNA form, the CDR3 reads TGCAGCGCACAGGGGCTGAACACTGAAGCTTTCTTT. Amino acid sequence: CSAQGLNTEAFF.